This TCR beta chain was retrieved from a study of sequential checkpoint blockade in melanoma. The wider study: After both sequences, patients received maintenance nivolumab.

To note about this clone: The antigen is not known.

The study, taken as a whole, reports: Patients with week-13 increases in T-cell fraction and clonality benefited about 30 times more often.

The CDR3 runs 14 residues. The J segment lost 0 bases and the V segment lost 3 bases, leaving 2 bases of the junction unmatched. CDR1 is MNHGY, CDR2 SAAAGT, per germline. The table came from immunoSEQ multiplex PCR; TCRdb's copy has only in-frame clones and leaves some out. The sample yields around 1,500 clones, just over 20% seen once. Stated treatment: randomized to nivolumab then ipilimumab (arm A) or the reverse (arm B). The sequence derives from a human donor with melanoma. The chain employs TRBV6-8 and TRBJ2-7; TRBD1 agrees at 7 bases. Sequencing was performed on tumor tissue (inferred from file names), taken from a patient given nivolumab and ipilimumab in sequence. Here the CDR3 DNA reads TGTGCCAGCAGTTATAGGGACAGCTCCTACGAGCAGTACTTC. Translating gives CASSYRDSSYEQYF.